Below, one TCR beta chain is given with its context. Its target antigen remains unknown. The sample holds no much larger clone one base away, and base qualities are not on file. Germline trimming amounts to 5 bases on V and 7 bases on J, with 4 as the count of junction bases outside the gene matches. The CDR3 covers 15 residues, taking in both the cysteine and the phenylalanine. Only the CDR3 part of the read is kept: 45 bases, read in frame from the first base. The germline V gene yields SGHTA for CDR1 and FQGNSA for CDR2. The cohort consisted of hundreds of healthy bone marrow donors. All cohort members were sampled while nominally healthy, although unrecorded immune exposures were likely present. The donor tested CMV seropositive and was one of the 289 seropositive cohort members. A peripheral blood sample was provided by each donor, and peripheral blood mononuclear cells were used for TCR beta sequencing. The Qiagen DNeasy Blood Extraction Kit was used to extract genomic DNA from the blood cell samples.

The sample belongs to a study of cytomegalovirus exposure and HLA in healthy donors (dated by TCRdb to the late 2010s). Regarding the complete study: An earlier analysis of some 600 of the donors reported approximately 260 Gb of sequence data and around 100 million unique TCR beta sequences obtained from about 170 million T cells. About 300 gigabases of sequencing data and 91 million or so unique TCR sequences made up an early release that covered over 550 HLA-typed donors. Of the roughly 410 genotyped donors, roughly 80% were placed in the genetic ancestry cluster associated with self-reported Caucasian donors. The study was designed to test whether signatures of past pathogen exposure could be identified by cataloging public T cell receptors. The study used immunosequencing to profile the T cell repertoires of more than 650 subjects and linked those repertoires to cytomegalovirus serostatus. In addition to the first cohort of 666 subjects, a separate validation cohort of 120 different subjects was used. The study combined high-throughput TCR immunosequencing, statistical association of individual TCRs with disease status, and machine learning to predict cytomegalovirus infection status. In a later analysis, previously published TCR beta repertoires from more than 500 donors were re-analyzed and high-resolution HLA genotyping was added so that TCR occurrence patterns could be studied. In the later analysis, no new phenotypic data were used to find candidate immune exposures; instead, reliance was placed on TCR beta sequences and their occurrence across donors. To decide whether each TCR beta V gene segment behaved as functional or pseudogenic, an earlier analysis of some 580 of the donors relied on high-throughput TCR beta sequencing. Donor age, sex, ethnicity and CMV serostatus were compiled alongside the repertoire data. Genome-wide SNP genotypes for about 60% of the roughly 700 donors were used in a later genetic analysis, which treated that subset as a discovery cohort. All discovery cohort repertoires had been generated on a single sequencing platform. HLA typing covered class I and class II loci at four-digit resolution. The number of donors typed differed by locus, with about 620-630 for A, B, C, DRB1 and DQB1, 522 for DQA1, nearly 610 for DPA1, and roughly 450 for DPB1. Because of strong linkage in the cohort, five DR-DQ haplotypes were treated as single units for association and clustering. Among some 410 genotyped donors of the cohort, an average of around 250,000 unique TCR beta nucleotide sequences was sequenced per donor, of which roughly 17% were non-productive.

General study outcomes and caveats: V-gene and J-gene trimming of TCR beta chains was associated with a missense DCLRE1C variant in a later genetic analysis, and the association was replicated in an independent cohort. In vitro tests confirmed that a few of the cytomegalovirus-associated TCR beta chains recognize cytomegalovirus antigens. Assigning TCR associations to individual alleles was difficult when HLA alleles, especially DR and DQ, strongly co-occurred. Most TCR sequences were observed very rarely across donors, whereas some public TCRs were present in many individuals. In an earlier analysis of a few hundred of the donors, most TCR beta V segments were observed in productive rearrangements about 87% or about 30% of the time, broadly matching IMGT annotations. Because some donors lacked HLA typing at each locus, the association tests relied only on the typed subset. Some IMGT-functional V segments, including TRBV6-2 and TRBV6-3, could not be told apart with the 87-base-pair reads, so those segments were excluded. This cohort had only TCR beta chains sequenced, and the lack of alpha or paired-chain data limited which features could be detected. It was suggested by the authors that the approach could potentially be generalized to other disease states and immunological phenotypes. In a later genetic analysis, fewer N-insertions in productive TCRs were reported among donors in an Asian-associated ancestry cluster than the 666-donor mean. A further reported finding was that TCR beta sequences accurately predicted the HLA-A and HLA-B alleles for most subjects in the first cohort. In a later analysis, HLA-associated TCR beta chains were found to be more clonally expanded and to have lower generation probabilities than equally common non-associated chains. Linkage disequilibrium might explain the correlated functional status among segregating V segments, but an unknown experimental factor could not be excluded. A cluster of highly shared sequence variants was judged likely to represent a technical artifact of the sequencing pipeline. Several of the top co-occurrence clusters appeared to be linked to parvovirus B19, influenza, CMV and Epstein-Barr virus, according to a later analysis. At a false discovery rate of 0.05, a later analysis linked some 17,000 TCR beta sequences to specific HLA alleles. The study gave a list of over 150 TCR beta chains associated with cytomegalovirus. In a later analysis, the rate of TCR association differed among HLA loci, with DRB1 alleles having the most associated TCRs and HLA-C alleles having the fewest. Cytomegalovirus status was reported to be diagnosed by the classifier with high specificity and sensitivity in both the original and validation cohorts. In a later analysis, most CMV-associated TCR beta chains were found to appear HLA-restricted, with HLA associations seemingly driven largely by CMV exposure. Approximately 16 rarely observed V segments, including chromosome 9 orphons, were excluded from the earlier analysis of 550 to 700 of the donors because counts were too low. The presence/absence analyses assumed that sequencing depth was roughly uniform across donors, and that assumption may not be true. For the cohort, immune exposure information was limited to CMV serostatus.

Libraries were made using the immunoSEQ multiplex PCR assay. The multiplex PCR relied on a mix of 60 forward primers for TCR Vbeta segments and 13 reverse primers for TCR Jbeta segments. A multiplex PCR assay on genomic DNA amplified the CDR3 region of rearranged TCR beta genes. Amplified TCR beta libraries were sequenced as 87-base-pair reads on the Illumina HiSeq System. Per the original workflow: A later analysis tallied tens of millions of unique TCR beta chains across the 666 repertoires, and some 10 million of those chains were shared by two or more donors. Raw reads were error-corrected and collapsed into unique sequences with a nearest-neighbor algorithm that merged closely related sequences to remove PCR and sequencing errors. CDR3 sequences were aligned to IMGT reference sequences to assign V, D and J gene segments. For a sequence to be retained, at least a six-nucleotide match to both a V gene segment and a J gene segment was required. Rearrangements were classified as productive when the CDR3 lacked stop codons and remained in frame with V and J, and all other rearrangements were classified as non-productive. Following IMGT convention, CDR3 was defined as the stretch from the second conserved V-encoded cysteine to the conserved J-encoded phenylalanine. The earlier analysis of about 620 of the donors excluded sequences that lacked an unambiguous match to a single V gene segment. In an earlier analysis of some 590 of the donors, a V segment was called functional when productive rearrangements were above 56.7%, and segregating when the standard deviation between donors exceeded 5%. To diagnose cytomegalovirus status from the catalog of TCR beta chain sequences, a statistical classification framework was built. In a later analysis, V and J genes were assigned by comparing TCR nucleotide sequences against IMGT/GENE-DB human TR gene sequences. Using the TCRdist pipeline, a later analysis assigned CDR3 sequences along with most-parsimonious VDJ recombination scenarios. A later analysis defined each TCR beta chain by its CDR3 amino acid sequence plus V-gene family, and excluded reads lacking a unique V-gene family. In a later analysis, some 600 highly shared, low-generation-probability nucleotide sequences were removed to address suspected cross-contamination and a sequencing artifact. In a later analysis, a clonal expansion index was calculated for each public chain from normalized within-repertoire ranks of inferred template counts. Generation probabilities in a later analysis came from a VDJ recombination model fitted to out-of-frame rearrangements, and those results were checked against IGoR. In a later analysis, hypergeometric tests were used to score TCR-TCR, TCR-HLA and TCR-CMV co-occurrence, with a repertoire-size bias correction applied to TCR pairs. To estimate false discovery rates, a later analysis permuted the HLA or CMV assignments 20 times. In a later analysis, co-occurring TCRs were grouped using DBSCAN, with TCRdist sequence similarity added in when clustering inside HLA-allele-positive subsets. Repertoires with fewer than 30,000 or more than 120,000 public chains were left out of co-occurrence clustering, as were about 5 repertoires with anomalous nucleotide sharing. Sourced from immuneACCESS, this table was stored by TCRdb with only in-frame sequences that have V and J called. A share of the clones is absent; for the studies checked, an unresolved V gene accounts for under half, and the remainder has no known explanation. V, J and clone size are taken as reported in that table, and D and trimming were inferred from the DNA itself. Within this sample are 150,000 or so clones, with about 75% of them counted one time only. The ten top clones hold approximately 0.89% of the sample.

The sequence is built from TRBV7-2 and TRBJ2-3, and 15 junction bases match TRBD2. This receptor was taken from a woman aged 50 to 60 in good health and CMV-seropositive. Sequencing was performed on PBMCs. The sequenced DNA is TGTGCCAGCAGCGGACTAGCGGGGGGGCCGAATACGCAGTATTTT. This translates into CASSGLAGGPNTQYF.